The present TCR beta chain was sequenced within a study of T cells in Graves' hyperthyroidism and ophthalmopathy (dated by TCRdb to the late 2010s). Study-wide context: Peripheral blood samples were taken at initial diagnosis, before any treatment was given. The study also compared thyroid tissue and blood T-cell repertoires from over 5 Graves' hyperthyroidism patients. The roughly 100 discovery patients were randomly divided into training and test sets at a 7:3 ratio. After sampling, hyperthyroidism patients received methimazole starting at 30 mg daily, and ophthalmopathy patients received high-dose intravenous methylprednisolone. Whether ophthalmopathy could be predicted prospectively was tested in an independent validation cohort made up of approximately 19 hyperthyroidism patients plus 17 patients who later progressed to ophthalmopathy. TCR V-J signatures able to tell the groups apart were searched for in a discovery cohort of 100 or so patients, of whom more than 40 had Graves' ophthalmopathy and 55 to 60 had stable Graves' hyperthyroidism. According to the paper, TCR Vbeta CDR3 sequencing was carried out on around 140 peripheral blood samples, which came from approximately 43 ophthalmopathy, around 74 hyperthyroidism and roughly 17 progressor patients. Results and caveats for the whole study, not just this receptor: In validation, progression to ophthalmopathy was predicted by the model with 65% to 71% sensitivity and about 72% specificity, a median of about 6.4 months before onset. Blood samples also contained most of the expanded thyroid clonotypes (frequency above 0.001), which suggests that blood repertoires may reflect thyroid immune responses. A model built on a 13 V-J signature distinguished ophthalmopathy from stable hyperthyroidism, reaching roughly 88% sensitivity and around 81% specificity in cross-validation and 80%/75% in testing. Sample size was not statistically predetermined, and blinding of investigators to group allocation was not performed.

Only one count was recorded for this clonotype. There is no known antigen for this receptor. Base qualities are missing; no much larger clone stands one base away. A single read is weak support. A distance of 18 bases separates the germline ends of V and J, which lose 6 bases and 0 bases respectively. Reading from cysteine to phenylalanine, the CDR3 counts 16 amino acids. The sequence is cut down to CDR3 DNA, 48 bases in frame from base 1. Reading the germline V gene gives CDR1 MGHRA and CDR2 YSYEKL. Stable Graves' hyperthyroidism was defined as the absence of progression to ophthalmopathy over 18 months of follow-up. The hyperthyroidism patients were between 18 and 65 years old and newly diagnosed, with a disease duration of less than 2 months. Any patient with an uncontrolled infection, another autoimmune disease, pregnancy or lactation was excluded. Diagnoses were established on the basis of clinical symptoms, serum thyroxine and TRAb, thyroid ultrasound, and orbital computed tomography. PBMCs were isolated from 7.5 to 10 ml of fresh peripheral blood by Ficoll-Paque density gradient centrifugation. Total RNA was extracted with Trizol reagent, and quality was checked on an Agilent 2100 Bioanalyzer.

The TCR beta CDR3 regions were amplified from the RNA transcripts. The TCR CDR3 was subjected to a first round of RT-PCR using the HTBI primer set and the Qiagen OneStep RT-PCR kit. Libraries were constructed in a second round of multiplex PCR, after which size selection and purification were carried out. Sequencing of the libraries was done on an Illumina HiSeq2000 using paired-end 100 bp reads. As for how the authors treated the data: SOAPnuke was used to process the raw data, with reads discarded if the reads contained adapters or uncalled bases, had a mean Phred below 15, or lacked an exact constant-primer or identifier match. High-quality paired reads were merged using COPE v1.2.5, and each unique nucleotide sequence was defined as a clonotype. Clonotypes were aligned to IMGT TRBV, TRBD and TRBJ reference segments using MiTCR v1.1. Only V-J combinations with frequency above 0.0001, covering 98% to 99.2% of repertoires, were analysed. A TCS score was defined as the ratio between F50 (clonal expansion) and ExV (chaos), using BLOSUM62-based TCRdist between CDR3 peptides within each V-J. Welch's t-statistics and random forest reduced several hundred V-J features to fewer than 15, which were used in a naive Bayes classifier (R e1071). TCRdb redid the processing of the public reads, applying fastp at Q25 and MiXCR, and retained in-frame beta chains. Rows with one shared CDR3 protein collapse into an entry with the most common genes and DNA. The V and J calls were not made by the authors but by TCRdb's processing. The sample table lists under 350,000 distinct CDR3 sequences, roughly a fifth of them with a count of one. Around half of the sample is taken by the ten largest.

Sequenced input: blood. This TCR was recovered from a woman between 45 and 65 years old with Graves' hyperthyroidism. Recombination joined TRBV4-1 with TRBJ2-7; TRBD2 could be the D gene, as 7 bases match. The CDR3 protein sequence reads: CASSLGGGILSYEQYF. DNA sequence: TGCGCCAGCAGTCTAGGGGGAGGGATTCTCTCCTACGAGCAGTACTTC.